These 13 T cell receptor beta chains share one sample of origin, sequenced in a study of cytomegalovirus exposure and HLA in healthy donors. PCR employed 60 Vbeta and 13 Jbeta primers. Sequencing used immunoSEQ multiplex PCR; TCRdb keeps in-frame clones, though not all of them. The data contain about 160,000 clones, roughly four fifths of them singletons. The sample was PBMCs. All receptors come from a man aged 45-60 years in good health and CMV-seropositive.

The rearrangement uses TRBV19 and TRBJ2-7; 8 positions match TRBD1. The CDR3 extends over 14 amino acids. From germline, CDR1 is LNHDA and CDR2 SQIVND (reference sequence). After removal of 3 bases from V and 5 bases from J, the junction contained 6 bases not matched to a gene. Written as DNA, the CDR3 is TGTGCCAGTAGTATCACCGGGACAGGTCACGAGCAGTACTTC. It yields the protein CASSITGTGHEQYF.

This clone was detected a few times. J is TRBJ1-1 and V is TRBV19, with D tentatively TRBD1 (5 bases). V was clipped by 6 bases and J by 4 bases, with 15 bases between them. Germline V gives CDR1 LNHDA, CDR2 SQIVND (reference sequence). The CDR3 is made up of 14 amino acids. CDR3 sequence: CASRRGGGATEAFF. For the CDR3, the DNA is TGTGCCAGTAGGCGCGGAGGAGGGGCCACTGAAGCTTTCTTT. The full variable domain, with the rest looked up from reference TRBV19 and TRBJ1-1, is DGGITQSPKYLFRKEGQNVTLSCEQNLNHDAMYWYRQDPGQGLRLIYYSQIVNDFQKGDIAEGYSVSREKKESFPLTVTSAQKNPTAFYLCASRRGGGATEAFFGQGTRLTVV.

The chain uses TRBV4-3 and TRBJ1-5, with D maybe TRBD1 (5 bases). V was cut by 0 bases and J by 0 bases, with 9 bases left in between. The CDR3 has 16 amino acids. Germline CDR1 is LGHNA and CDR2 is YSLEER. CDR3: CASSQELGVSNQPQHF. The CDR3 bases are TGCGCCAGCAGCCAAGAATTAGGGGTTAGCAATCAGCCCCAGCATTTT.

V is TRBV5-1 and J is TRBJ2-3, with a possible D match to TRBD1 (6 bases). Trimming shortened V by 0 bases and J by 6 bases, and 14 bases separated the two germline ends. The CDR3 covers 15 residues. Germline V gene data show CDR1 as SGHRS and CDR2 as YFSETQ. The CDR3 is CASSLAQGNWDTQYF. The CDR3 DNA reads as TGCGCCAGCAGCTTGGCACAGGGTAATTGGGATACGCAGTATTTT.

The V gene is TRBV4-2, the J gene TRBJ2-7; 9 positions match TRBD2. Germline-derived CDR1 and CDR2 are LGHNA and YNFKEQ. The CDR3 contains 15 residues. The J segment lost 3 bases and the V segment lost 1 base, leaving 4 bases of the junction unmatched. CDR3 in amino acids: CASSQGRGGLYEQYF. DNA of the CDR3: TGTGCCAGCAGCCAAGGGCGGGGGGGACTCTACGAGCAGTACTTC.

This clone was recorded only once. The rearrangement uses TRBV7-9 and TRBJ2-3, with TRBD1 identical over 8 bases. Germline CDR1 reads SEHNR; CDR2 reads FQNEAQ (reference sequence). The CDR3 loop spans 16 amino acids. The V and J ends lost 5 bases and 6 bases, in that order; junction bases with no gene match: 13. The CDR3 DNA follows: TGTGCCAGCAGCCACGGAAAGGACAGGGACGTTGATACGCAGTATTTT. Translation: CASSHGKDRDVDTQYF.

This chain joins TRBV30 and TRBJ1-5; D is unclear. This CDR3 comprises 13 residues. V shed 5 bases and J shed 4 bases, with 12 bases lying between them. The germline gives CDR1 GTSNPN, CDR2 SVGIG (reference sequence). The CDR3 region is CAWAGSSNQPQHF. The CDR3 nucleotides read TGTGCCTGGGCCGGGAGCTCGAATCAGCCCCAGCATTTT.

The rearrangement uses TRBV5-4 and TRBJ2-5, with 12 bases fitting TRBD1. Germline trimming cut 4 bases from V and 4 bases from J; bases unmatched to any gene: 5. The CDR3 is made up of 15 amino acids. Per the germline V gene, CDR1 is SGHNT and CDR2 is YYREEE (reference sequence). CDR3 amino acids: CASSGGQGASETQYF. DNA for the CDR3: TGTGCCAGCAGCGGGGGACAGGGGGCGTCAGAGACCCAGTACTTC.

CDR3 DNA sequence: TGTGCCAGCAGCGCGGGACAGGGCAGTGAAGCTTTCTTT. Its protein product is CASSAGQGSEAFF. The V call is TRBV9, the J call TRBJ1-1, with TRBD1 identical over 9 bases. The junction had 4 bases not matched to a gene; V was cut back by 3 bases and J by 7 bases. The CDR3 covers 13 residues. The V gene's germline CDR1 is SGDLS and CDR2 YYNGEE.

The rearrangement links TRBV5-1 to TRBJ2-7; 9 nucleotides line up with TRBD1. The CDR3 has 18 amino acids. Germline CDR1 and CDR2: SGHRS and YFSETQ. The junction had 17 bases not matched to a gene; V was cut back by 4 bases and J by 3 bases. This CDR3 reads CASSTSYSTGTGNYEQYF. The DNA of the CDR3 is TGCGCCAGCAGCACGTCTTACTCCACCGGGACAGGGAACTACGAGCAGTACTTC.

This clone turned up a few times. The chain is built from TRBV7-2 and TRBJ2-1; the match to TRBD1 covers 9 bases. This CDR3 has 14 amino acids. Germline-derived CDR1 and CDR2 are SGHTA and FQGNSA. The trim removed 7 bases at V and 9 bases at J, leaving 10 bases unmatched. CDR3 bases: TGTGCCAGCAACCCGGGACAGGGAGGAATTGAGCAGTTCTTC. Translating it yields CASNPGQGGIEQFF.

V gene TRBV12-2 combines with J gene TRBJ1-1. TRBV12-2 is a pseudogene segment. The CDR3 has 14 amino acids. The CDR3 DNA reads TGTGCAGGTCGCCAATCCACCGGGAACACTGAAGCTTTCTTT. Translation: CAGRQSTGNTEAFF.

The chain has TRBV4-1 and TRBJ2-1; TRBD2 might be the D (7 bases). Per the germline V gene, CDR1 is MGHRA and CDR2 is YSYEKL. The V end was cut by 2 bases, the J end by 2 bases, with 19 bases between. The CDR3 extends over 18 amino acids. The CDR3 coding sequence is TGCGCCAGCAGCCAAAAATGGTATAGGGGGGGTACCTACAATGAGCAGTTCTTC. This translates into CASSQKWYRGGTYNEQFF.